A selection of T cell receptor beta chains follows, all from one sample in a study of spatial heterogeneity in lung cancer. TCRdb recomputed calls from the 5' RACE reads with MiXCR, one row per CDR3 protein. The sample lists around 87,000 distinct CDR3 sequences, about an eighth seen once, with just over 40% in the top ten. Specimen: PBMCs, collected at surgery. The receptors shown here come from a male donor with early-stage non-small cell lung cancer. The CDR3 runs from the conserved cysteine through the conserved F or W. The D gene is left open where the match is weak. Clone size is stated in some rows and not others, as once, few, many or a class when expanded.

clone_size d_call j_call v_call cdr3_nt cdr3_aa
. . TRBJ2-7 TRBV20-1 TGCAGTGCTACCCCGGGACCCTCCTACGAGCAGTACTTC CSATPGPSYEQYF
. . TRBJ2-7 TRBV5-1 TGCGCCAGCAGCTTGTTTCCGGGATCCGGCCCCTACGAGCAGTACTTC CASSLFPGSGPYEQYF
. . TRBJ2-6 TRBV7-8 TGTGCCAGCAGCGCTGTTCGCTCTGGGGCCAACGTCCTGACTTTC CASSAVRSGANVLTF
. TRBD1 TRBJ2-1 TRBV5-6 TGTGCCGGCAGCAAAGGGACAGGGATTACCTACAATGAGCAGTTCTTC CAGSKGTGITYNEQFF
few TRBD1 TRBJ1-3 TRBV9 TGTGCCAGCAGCCCAACAGGGGTCTCTGGAAACACCATATATTTT CASSPTGVSGNTIYF
. . TRBJ2-2 TRBV28 TGTGCCAGCAGAGGCGGTCCGGGGGACACCGGGGAGCTGTTTTTT CASRGGPGDTGELFF
few TRBD1 TRBJ1-4 TRBV12-3/TRBV12-4 TGTGCCAGCAGGGGATCCCCCGGGAACCAGGGGGAACTGTTTTTT CASRGSPGNQGELFF
many . TRBJ2-7 TRBV12-3/TRBV12-4 TGTGCCAGCAGCCTGAGGGCAGGATACGAGCAGTACTTC CASSLRAGYEQYF
few TRBD2 TRBJ2-2 TRBV12-3/TRBV12-4 TGTGCCAGCAGTTTCCGGACTAGCGGTACAAACACCGGGGAGCTGTTTTTT CASSFRTSGTNTGELFF
. TRBD1 TRBJ1-6 TRBV20-1 TGCAGTGCCACCGGGACAGCTTATTCACCCCTCCACTTT CSATGTAYSPLHF
. . TRBJ1-3 TRBV9 TGTGCCAGCAACCAGGGGAGCTCTGGAAACACCATATATTTT CASNQGSSGNTIYF
few . TRBJ2-3 TRBV7-2 TGTGCCAGCAGCTTAGGAAAGGGGCACGTAAGCACAGATACGCAGTATTTT CASSLGKGHVSTDTQYF
. TRBD2 TRBJ2-3 TRBV12-3/TRBV12-4 TGTGCCAGCAGCCGCGAAGCGGGGGCGCACCAAGATACGCAGTATTTT CASSREAGAHQDTQYF
many . TRBJ2-7 TRBV9 TGTGCCAGCAGCGTAGGGCCTAGCTACGAGCAGTACTTC CASSVGPSYEQYF
many TRBD1 TRBJ2-5 TRBV28 TGTGCCAGTACAGGGGGCTCTCAAGAGACCCAGTACTTC CASTGGSQETQYF
few TRBD2 TRBJ2-3 TRBV7-9 TGTGCCAGCAGCTTAATATCTAGCGGGATGACGGATACGCAGTATTTT CASSLISSGMTDTQYF
few TRBD1 TRBJ2-4 TRBV6-2/TRBV6-3 TGTGCCAGCAGTAAGACAGGGTTTGGAGCCAAAAACATTCAGTACTTC CASSKTGFGAKNIQYF
few TRBD2 TRBJ2-5 TRBV6-2/TRBV6-3 TGTGCCAGCAGTTACTCGCTGCCGGGAGGATCCCAAGAGACCCAGTACTTC CASSYSLPGGSQETQYF
few TRBD1 TRBJ2-6 TRBV7-9 TGTGCCAGCAGCTCGGGACAGGGGAGCTCTGGGGCCAACGTCCTGACTTTC CASSSGQGSSGANVLTF
few . TRBJ2-1 TRBV5-4 TGTGCCAGCAGCTTCGTAGAGCCATACAATGAGCAGTTCTTC CASSFVEPYNEQFF
many . TRBJ2-5 TRBV6-6 TGTGCCAGCAGTTCCCCACTCGGTCTAGAGACCCAGTACTTC CASSSPLGLETQYF
. . TRBJ1-1 TRBV7-9 TGTGCCAGCAGCGTTCTAGACACTGAAGCTTTCTTT CASSVLDTEAFF
few . TRBJ1-4 TRBV20-1 TGCAGTGCCCGCCCGCAGAGACAAGCTTATGAAAAACTGTTTTTT CSARPQRQAYEKLFF
. . TRBJ2-5 TRBV29-1 TGCAGCGTTGACTGGACGATCTTCGGGACCCAGTACTTC CSVDWTIFGTQYF
few . TRBJ1-2 TRBV14 TGTGCCAGCAGCCAAGAAGGCGAGGGGAGACTGAACTATGGCTACACCTTC CASSQEGEGRLNYGYTF
many . TRBJ2-3 TRBV10-3 TGTGCCACCACCGGGGGTGGCACAGATACGCAGTATTTT CATTGGGTDTQYF
. . TRBJ1-2 TRBV7-2 TGTGCCAGCAGGTTGGGCCGTAACTATGGCTACACCTTC CASRLGRNYGYTF
. TRBD1 TRBJ1-2 TRBV5-6 TGTGCCAGCAGCACGGGACAGGGCACTAGTGGCTACACCTTC CASSTGQGTSGYTF